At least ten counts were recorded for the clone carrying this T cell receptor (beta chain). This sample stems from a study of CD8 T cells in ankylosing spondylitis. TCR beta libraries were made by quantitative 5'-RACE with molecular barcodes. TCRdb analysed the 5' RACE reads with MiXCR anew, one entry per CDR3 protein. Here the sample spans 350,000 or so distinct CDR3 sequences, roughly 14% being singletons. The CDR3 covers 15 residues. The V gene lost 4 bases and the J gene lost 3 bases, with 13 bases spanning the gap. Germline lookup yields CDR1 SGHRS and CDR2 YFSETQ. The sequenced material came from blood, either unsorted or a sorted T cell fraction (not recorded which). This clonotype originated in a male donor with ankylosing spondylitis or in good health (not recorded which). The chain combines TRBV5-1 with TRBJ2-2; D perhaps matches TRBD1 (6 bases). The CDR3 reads CASSPTNRDTGELFF. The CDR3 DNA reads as TGCGCCAGCAGCCCCACTAACAGGGACACCGGGGAGCTGTTTTTT.